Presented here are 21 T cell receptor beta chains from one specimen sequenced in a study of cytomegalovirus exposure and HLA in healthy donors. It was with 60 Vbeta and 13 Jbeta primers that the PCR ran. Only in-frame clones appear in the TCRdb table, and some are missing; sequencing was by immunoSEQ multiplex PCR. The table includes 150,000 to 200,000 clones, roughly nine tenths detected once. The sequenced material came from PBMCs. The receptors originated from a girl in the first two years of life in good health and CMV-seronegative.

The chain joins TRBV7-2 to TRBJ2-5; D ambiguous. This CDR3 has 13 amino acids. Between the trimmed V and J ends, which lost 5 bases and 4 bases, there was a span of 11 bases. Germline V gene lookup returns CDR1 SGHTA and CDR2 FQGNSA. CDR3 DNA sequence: TGTGCCAGCAGCCTCGAGACGGGAGAGACCCAGTACTTC. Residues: CASSLETGETQYF.

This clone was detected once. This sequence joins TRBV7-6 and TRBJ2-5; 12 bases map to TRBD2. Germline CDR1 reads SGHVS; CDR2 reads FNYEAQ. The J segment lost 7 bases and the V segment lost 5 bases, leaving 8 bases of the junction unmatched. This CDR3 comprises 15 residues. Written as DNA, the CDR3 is TGTGCCAGCAGCCGCTCTAGCGGGAGGGATGGGACCCAGTACTTC. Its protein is CASSRSSGRDGTQYF.

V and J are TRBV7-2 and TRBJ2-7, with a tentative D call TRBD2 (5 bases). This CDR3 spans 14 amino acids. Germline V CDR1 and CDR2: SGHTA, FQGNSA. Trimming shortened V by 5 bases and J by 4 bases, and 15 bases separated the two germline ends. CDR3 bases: TGTGCCAGCAGCCCCGGCCCCCGGACTTACGAGCAGTACTTC. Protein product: CASSPGPRTYEQYF.

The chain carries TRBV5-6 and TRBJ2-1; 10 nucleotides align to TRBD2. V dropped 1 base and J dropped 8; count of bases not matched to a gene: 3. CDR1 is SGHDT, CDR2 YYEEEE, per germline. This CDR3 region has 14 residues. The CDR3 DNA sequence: TGTGCCAGCAGCTTGCTAGCGGGGGAGGATGAGCAGTTCTTC. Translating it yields CASSLLAGEDEQFF.

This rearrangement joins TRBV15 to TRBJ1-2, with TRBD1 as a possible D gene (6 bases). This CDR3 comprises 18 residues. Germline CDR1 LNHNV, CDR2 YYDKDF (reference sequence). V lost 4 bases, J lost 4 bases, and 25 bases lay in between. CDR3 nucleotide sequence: TGTGCCACCAGCATATTCTTAGGGGGTCCATGCCAGGGCTATGGCTACACCTTC. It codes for CATSIFLGGPCQGYGYTF.

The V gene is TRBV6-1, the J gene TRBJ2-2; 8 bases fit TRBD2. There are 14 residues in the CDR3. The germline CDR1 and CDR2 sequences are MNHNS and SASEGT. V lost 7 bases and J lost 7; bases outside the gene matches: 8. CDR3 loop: CASIGGRTGGELFF. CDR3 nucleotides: TGTGCCAGCATAGGCGGGAGGACGGGCGGGGAGCTGTTTTTT.

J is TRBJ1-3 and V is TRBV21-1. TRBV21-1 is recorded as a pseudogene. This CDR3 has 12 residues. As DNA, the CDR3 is TGTGCCAGCACCTTATCTGGAAACACCATATATTTT. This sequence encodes CASTLSGNTIYF.

The CDR3 is CASRLAGTGYITDTQYF. CDR3 sequence (DNA): TGTGCCAGCAGATTGGCCGGGACAGGGTATATCACAGATACGCAGTATTTT. The chain carries TRBV27 and TRBJ2-3, with 9 positions matching TRBD1. CDR1 is MNHEY, CDR2 SMNVEV, per germline (reference sequence). The J segment lost 2 bases and the V segment lost 6 bases, leaving 12 bases of the junction unmatched. The CDR3 spans 17 residues.

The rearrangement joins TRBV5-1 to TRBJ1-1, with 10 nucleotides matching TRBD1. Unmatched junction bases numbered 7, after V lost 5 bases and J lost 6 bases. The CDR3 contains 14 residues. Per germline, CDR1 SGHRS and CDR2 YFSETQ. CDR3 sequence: CASRNRDRGAEAFF. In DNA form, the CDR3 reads TGCGCCAGCAGGAACCGGGACAGGGGTGCTGAAGCTTTCTTT.

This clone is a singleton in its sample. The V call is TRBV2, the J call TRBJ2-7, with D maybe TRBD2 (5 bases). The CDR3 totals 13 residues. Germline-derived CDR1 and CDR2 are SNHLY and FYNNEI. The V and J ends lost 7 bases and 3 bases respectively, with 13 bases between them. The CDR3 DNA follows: TGTGCCAGCACCGAAACTAGGAGCTACGAGCAGTACTTC. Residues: CASTETRSYEQYF.

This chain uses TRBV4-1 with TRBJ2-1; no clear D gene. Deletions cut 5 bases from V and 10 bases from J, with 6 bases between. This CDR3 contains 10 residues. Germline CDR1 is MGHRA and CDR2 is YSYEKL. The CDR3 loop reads CASSGVEQFF. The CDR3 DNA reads TGCGCCAGCAGCGGAGTAGAGCAGTTCTTC.

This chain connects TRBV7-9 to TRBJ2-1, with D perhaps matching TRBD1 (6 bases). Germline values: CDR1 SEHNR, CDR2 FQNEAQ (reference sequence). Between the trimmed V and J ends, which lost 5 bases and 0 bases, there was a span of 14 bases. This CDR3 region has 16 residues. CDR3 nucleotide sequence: TGTGCCAGCAGCACGGGACACCGACCCTCCTACAATGAGCAGTTCTTC. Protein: CASSTGHRPSYNEQFF.

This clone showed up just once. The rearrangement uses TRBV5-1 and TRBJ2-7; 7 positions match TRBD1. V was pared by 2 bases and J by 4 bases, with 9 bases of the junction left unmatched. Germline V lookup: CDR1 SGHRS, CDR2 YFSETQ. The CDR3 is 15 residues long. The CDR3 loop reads CASSFGVQGVYEQYF. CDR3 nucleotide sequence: TGCGCCAGCAGCTTTGGAGTGCAGGGGGTTTACGAGCAGTACTTC.

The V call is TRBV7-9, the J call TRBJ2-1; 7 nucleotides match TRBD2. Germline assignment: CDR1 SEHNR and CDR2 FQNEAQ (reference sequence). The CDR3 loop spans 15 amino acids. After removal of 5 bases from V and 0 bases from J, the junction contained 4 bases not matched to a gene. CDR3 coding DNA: TGTGCCAGCAGCCTTTGGACTAGCTCCTACAATGAGCAGTTCTTC. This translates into CASSLWTSSYNEQFF. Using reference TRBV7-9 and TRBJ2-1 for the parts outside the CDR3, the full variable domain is DTGVSQNPRHKITKRGQNVTFRCDPISEHNRLYWYRQTLGQGPEFLTYFQNEAQLEKSRLLSDRFSAERPKGSFSTLEIQRTEQGDSAMYLCASSLWTSSYNEQFFGPGTRLTVL.

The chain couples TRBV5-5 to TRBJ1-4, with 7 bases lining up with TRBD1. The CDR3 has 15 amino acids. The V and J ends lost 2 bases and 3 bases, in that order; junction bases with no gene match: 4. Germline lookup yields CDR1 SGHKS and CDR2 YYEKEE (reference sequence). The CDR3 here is CASSLAGTANEKLFF. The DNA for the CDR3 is TGTGCCAGCAGCTTAGCCGGGACAGCTAATGAAAAACTGTTTTTT.

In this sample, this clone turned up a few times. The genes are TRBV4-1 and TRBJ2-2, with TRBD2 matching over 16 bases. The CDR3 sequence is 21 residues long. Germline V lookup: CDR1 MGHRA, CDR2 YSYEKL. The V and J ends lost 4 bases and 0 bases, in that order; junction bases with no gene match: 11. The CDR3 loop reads CASSRPRLGTSGGANTGELFF. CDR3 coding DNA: TGCGCCAGCAGCCGTCCTCGACTCGGGACTAGCGGGGGGGCGAACACCGGGGAGCTGTTTTTT.

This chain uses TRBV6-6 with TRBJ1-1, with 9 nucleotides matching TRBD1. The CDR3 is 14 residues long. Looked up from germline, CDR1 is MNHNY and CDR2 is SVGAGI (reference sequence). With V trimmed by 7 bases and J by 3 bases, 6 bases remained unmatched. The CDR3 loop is CASTRDREDTEAFF. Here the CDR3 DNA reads TGTGCCAGCACCAGGGACAGGGAGGACACTGAAGCTTTCTTT.

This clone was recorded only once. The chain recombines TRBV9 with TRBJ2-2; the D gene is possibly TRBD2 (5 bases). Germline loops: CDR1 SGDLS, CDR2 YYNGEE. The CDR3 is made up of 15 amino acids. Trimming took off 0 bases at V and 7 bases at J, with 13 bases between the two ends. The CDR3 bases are TGTGCCAGCAGCGTAGACCCTAGCTTGGGCGGGGAGCTGTTTTTT. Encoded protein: CASSVDPSLGGELFF.

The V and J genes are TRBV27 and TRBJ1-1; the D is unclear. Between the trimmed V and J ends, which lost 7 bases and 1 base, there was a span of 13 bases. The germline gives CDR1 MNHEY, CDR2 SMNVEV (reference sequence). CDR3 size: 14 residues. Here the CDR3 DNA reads TGTGCCAGCACATTAGAAACAGAGAACACTGAAGCTTTCTTT. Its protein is CASTLETENTEAFF.

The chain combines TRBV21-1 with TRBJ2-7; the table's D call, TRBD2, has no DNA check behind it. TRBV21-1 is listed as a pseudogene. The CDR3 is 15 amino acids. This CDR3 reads CASSQGPGDPAEQYF. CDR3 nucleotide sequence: TGTGCCAGCAGCCAAGGACCGGGAGATCCAGCCGAGCAGTACTTC.

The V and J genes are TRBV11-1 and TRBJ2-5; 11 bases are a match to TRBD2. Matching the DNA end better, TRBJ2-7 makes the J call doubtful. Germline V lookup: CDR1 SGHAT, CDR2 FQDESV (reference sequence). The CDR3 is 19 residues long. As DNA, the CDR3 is TGTGCCAGCAGCCCCCTCTTCGGGACTAGCGGACTCGGCTCCTACGAGCAGTACTTC. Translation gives CASSPLFGTSGLGSYEQYF.